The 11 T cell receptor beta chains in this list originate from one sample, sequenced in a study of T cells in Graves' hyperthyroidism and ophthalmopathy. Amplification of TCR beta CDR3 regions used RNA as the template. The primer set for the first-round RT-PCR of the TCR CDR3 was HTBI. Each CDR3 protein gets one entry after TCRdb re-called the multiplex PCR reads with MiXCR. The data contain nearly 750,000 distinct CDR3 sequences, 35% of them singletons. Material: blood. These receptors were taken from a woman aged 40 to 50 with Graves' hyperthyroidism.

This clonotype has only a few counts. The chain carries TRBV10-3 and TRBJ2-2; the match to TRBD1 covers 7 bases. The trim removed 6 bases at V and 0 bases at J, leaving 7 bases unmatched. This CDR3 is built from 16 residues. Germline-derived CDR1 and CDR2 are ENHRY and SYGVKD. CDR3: CAIRNPGQSNTGELFF. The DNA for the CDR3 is TGTGCCATCAGAAACCCGGGACAGTCGAACACCGGGGAGCTGTTTTTT.

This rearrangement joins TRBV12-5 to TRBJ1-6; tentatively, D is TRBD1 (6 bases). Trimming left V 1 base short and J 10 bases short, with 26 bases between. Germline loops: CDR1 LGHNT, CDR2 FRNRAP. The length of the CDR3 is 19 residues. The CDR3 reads CASGLGPGWQGRDRSPLHF. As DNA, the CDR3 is TGTGCTAGTGGTTTGGGCCCAGGGTGGCAGGGGCGAGATCGGTCACCCCTCCACTTT.

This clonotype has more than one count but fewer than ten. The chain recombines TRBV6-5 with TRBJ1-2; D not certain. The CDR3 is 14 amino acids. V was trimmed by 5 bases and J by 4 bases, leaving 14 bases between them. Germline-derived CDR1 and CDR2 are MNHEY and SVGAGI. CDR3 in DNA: TGTGCCAGCAGTGATGAGGGCGTTCCCTATGGCTACACCTTC. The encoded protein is CASSDEGVPYGYTF.

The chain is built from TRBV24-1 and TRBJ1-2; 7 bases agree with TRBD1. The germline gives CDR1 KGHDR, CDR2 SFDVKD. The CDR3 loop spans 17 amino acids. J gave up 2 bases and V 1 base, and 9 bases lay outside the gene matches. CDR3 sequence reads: CATSDFYRQGFNYGYTF. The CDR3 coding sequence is TGTGCCACCAGTGATTTCTATAGACAGGGTTTCAACTATGGCTACACCTTC.

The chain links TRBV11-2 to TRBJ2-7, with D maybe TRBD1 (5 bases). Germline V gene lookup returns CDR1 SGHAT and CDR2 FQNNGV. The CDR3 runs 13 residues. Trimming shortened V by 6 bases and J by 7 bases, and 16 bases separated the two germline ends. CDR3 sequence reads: CASSARVLGEQYF. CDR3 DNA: TGTGCCAGCAGTGCCAGGGTCTTGGGGGAGCAGTACTTC.

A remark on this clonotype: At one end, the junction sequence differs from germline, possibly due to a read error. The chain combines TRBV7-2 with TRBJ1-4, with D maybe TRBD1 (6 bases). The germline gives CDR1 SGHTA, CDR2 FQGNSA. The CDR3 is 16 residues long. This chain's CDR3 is CASSIAVGERGEKLFF. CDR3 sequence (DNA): TGTGCCAGCAGCATAGCTGTTGGGGAAAGGGGGGAAAAACTGTTTTTT.

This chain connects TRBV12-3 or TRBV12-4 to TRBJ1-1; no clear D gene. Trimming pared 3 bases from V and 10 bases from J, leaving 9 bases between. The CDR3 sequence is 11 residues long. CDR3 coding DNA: TGTGCCAGCAGTTTCTTACGGTTAGCTTTCTTT. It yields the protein CASSFLRLAFF.

The CDR3 region has the DNA TGTGCCAGTACCCCAACAGCTTCGGGAAACACTGAAGCTTTCTTT. It codes for CASTPTASGNTEAFF. The J gene is TRBJ1-1, the V gene TRBV19; D is undetermined. The germline gives CDR1 LNHDA, CDR2 SQIVND (reference sequence). The CDR3 has 15 residues. V was pared by 7 bases and J by 2 bases, with 17 bases between.

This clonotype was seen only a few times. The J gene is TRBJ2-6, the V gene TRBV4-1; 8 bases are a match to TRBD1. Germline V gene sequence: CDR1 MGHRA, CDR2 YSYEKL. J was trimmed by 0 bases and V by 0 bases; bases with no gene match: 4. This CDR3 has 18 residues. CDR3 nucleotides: TGCGCCAGCAGCCAAGAACGGCAGGGGGCCTCTGGGGCCAACGTCCTGACTTTC. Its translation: CASSQERQGASGANVLTF.

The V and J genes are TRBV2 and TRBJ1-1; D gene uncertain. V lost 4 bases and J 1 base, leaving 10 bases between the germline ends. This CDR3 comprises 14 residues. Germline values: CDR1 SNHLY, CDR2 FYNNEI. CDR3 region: CASSAGLENTEAFF. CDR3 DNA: TGTGCCAGCAGTGCAGGACTGGAGAACACTGAAGCTTTCTTT.

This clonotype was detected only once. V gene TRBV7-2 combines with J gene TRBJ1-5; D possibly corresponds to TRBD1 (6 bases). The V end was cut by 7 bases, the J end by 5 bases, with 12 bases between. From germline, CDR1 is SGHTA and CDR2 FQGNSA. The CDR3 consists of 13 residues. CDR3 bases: TGTGCCAGCACGCCCGGGGGGCATCAGCCCCAGCATTTT. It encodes CASTPGGHQPQHF.